This TCR beta chain originates from a study of T-cell memory formation after mild COVID-19. For the study at large: Clustering of TCRs was largely donor specific. Study results and caveats: Detection of some responders pre-infection suggested pre-existing cross-reactive memory T cells participated.

Amplification by 5'RACE using constant-segment primers produced TCR alpha and TCR beta cDNA libraries that carried sample barcodes and UMIs. TCRdb re-analysed the 5' RACE reads in MiXCR, keeping a single row per CDR3 protein. The repertoire has 200,000 to 250,000 distinct CDR3 sequences, over 15% of them found once; the top ten carry approximately 3.6%. As to this clonotype: Its cognate antigen is unknown.

The sample was PBMCs or a T cell subset sorted from them (not recorded which). The clonotype was recovered from a man aged 18 to 29 who had mild COVID-19 (a few samples of this study predate the infection). Cell type and time point are not known.

CDR3 protein: CASSEARGRAQFF. Written as DNA, the CDR3 is TGTGCCAGCAGTGAAGCGCGAGGCAGGGCCCAGTTCTTC. The V and J genes are TRBV6-1 and TRBJ2-1, with D possibly TRBD1 on 5 matching bases. CDR1 is MNHNS, CDR2 SASEGT, per germline. V shed 0 bases and J shed 13 bases, with 13 bases lying between them. This CDR3 comprises 13 residues.